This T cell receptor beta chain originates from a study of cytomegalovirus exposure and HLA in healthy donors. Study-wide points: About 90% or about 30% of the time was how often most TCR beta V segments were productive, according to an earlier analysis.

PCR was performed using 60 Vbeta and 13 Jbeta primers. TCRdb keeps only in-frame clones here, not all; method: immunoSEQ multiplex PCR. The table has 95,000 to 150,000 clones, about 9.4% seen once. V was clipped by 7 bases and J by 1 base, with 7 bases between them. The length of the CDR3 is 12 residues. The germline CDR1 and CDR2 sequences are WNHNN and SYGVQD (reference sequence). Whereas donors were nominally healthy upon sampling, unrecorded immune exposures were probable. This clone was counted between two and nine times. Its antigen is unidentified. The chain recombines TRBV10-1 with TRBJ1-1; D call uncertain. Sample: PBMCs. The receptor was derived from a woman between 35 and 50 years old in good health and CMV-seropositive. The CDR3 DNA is TGCGCCAGCACATCAGGGAACACTGAAGCTTTCTTT. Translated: CASTSGNTEAFF.